This T cell receptor beta chain was sequenced for a study of blood T cells in healthy people across ages. This clonotype has at least ten counts. Its cognate antigen is unknown. This CDR3 spans 13 amino acids. Germline lookup yields CDR1 MNHEY and CDR2 SMNVEV (reference sequence). The V gene lost 4 bases and the J gene lost 1 base, with 7 bases spanning the gap. Per sample, no less than 5.5 micrograms of total RNA were extracted. Whole-study findings and limits: Long-lived donors had more naive CD4+ cells and higher diversity than aged donors. Older individuals had lower TCR beta diversity per million T cells (the decline was roughly linear).

Together with a sample-barcoded 5' primer, a J-beta primer mix was included in a second PCR lasting roughly 6 to 12 cycles. TCRdb processed the 5' RACE reads anew with MiXCR; each CDR3 protein has one entry. The sample holds approximately 1.5 million distinct CDR3 sequences, roughly 32% seen once. The sequence was collected from a woman aged 25 to 39 in good health. The chain recombines TRBV27 with TRBJ1-2, with unresolved D. Sequencing was done on a sample of blood. The CDR3 reads CASSSAGNYGYTF. The CDR3 DNA follows: TGTGCCAGCAGTTCAGCCGGTAACTATGGCTACACCTTC.